The 10 T cell receptor beta chains below come from one sample, sequenced in a study of PD-1 blockade in classical Hodgkin lymphoma. In every patient, relapse followed autologous stem cell transplantation, while exposure to brentuximab vedotin differed. Some clones are missing from TCRdb's copy, which holds only in-frame ones; the method was immunoSEQ multiplex PCR. Of around 50,000 clones detected, under 95% appear once; the ten largest clones hold 10%. The material sequenced was peripheral blood mononuclear cells (PBMCs), taken before the second cycle of nivolumab. These receptors were collected from a human donor with classical Hodgkin lymphoma.

The chain links TRBV7-9 to TRBJ2-1; TRBD2 matches at 12 bases. The CDR3 runs to 15 residues. V lost 6 bases to trimming and J lost 3 bases; unmatched junction nucleotides: 3. CDR1 SEHNR and CDR2 FQNEAQ come from the germline V gene (reference sequence). The CDR3 DNA reads as TGTGCCAGCAGGTGGACTAGCGGGGACTACAATGAGCAGTTCTTC. It specifies CASRWTSGDYNEQFF.

J is TRBJ1-4 and V is TRBV6-5; D perhaps matches TRBD1 (5 bases). Trimming stripped 0 bases from V and 3 bases from J, with 5 bases between. The CDR3 sequence is 14 residues long. The germline gives CDR1 MNHEY, CDR2 SVGAGI. For the CDR3, the DNA is TGTGCCAGCAGTTACTCGGGGGCTAATGAAAAACTGTTTTTT. Translation: CASSYSGANEKLFF.

The chain couples TRBV4-2 to TRBJ2-7, with 8 nucleotides matching TRBD2. Germline CDR1 reads LGHNA; CDR2 reads YNFKEQ. V lost 4 bases to trimming and J lost 5 bases; unmatched junction nucleotides: 10. The CDR3 sequence is 15 residues long. The CDR3 DNA reads as TGTGCCAGCAGCCCCTTGGGAGCGGGACTAGACGAGCAGTACTTC. Translated, it gives CASSPLGAGLDEQYF.

The rearrangement links TRBV6-6 to TRBJ1-4, with 8 bases matching TRBD1. The CDR3 has 15 residues. V lost 2 bases and J lost 7; bases outside the gene matches: 6. The germline V gene has CDR1 MNHNY and CDR2 SVGAGI (reference sequence). For the CDR3, the DNA is TGTGCCAGCAGTTACGCAAGACAGGGGAGTGAAAAACTGTTTTTT. It yields the protein CASSYARQGSEKLFF.

The V and J genes are TRBV7-2 and TRBJ2-3, with 10 bases fitting TRBD2. This CDR3 region has 14 residues. The V segment lost 3 bases and the J segment 4 bases; nucleotides outside the gene matches: 1. Per the germline V gene, CDR1 is SGHTA and CDR2 is FQGNSA. The CDR3, as DNA: TGTGCCAGCAGCTTCAGCGGGGGGGCAGATACGCAGTATTTT. It is translated as CASSFSGGADTQYF.

This clone was observed once. The rearrangement joins TRBV11-2 to TRBJ2-7; D unresolved. This CDR3 is 12 amino acids long. The germline CDR1 and CDR2 sequences are SGHAT and FQNNGV. Trimming took off 1 base at V and 1 base at J, with 2 bases between the two ends. CDR3 nucleotides: TGTGCCAGCAGCTTAGTGTCCTACGAGCAGTACTTC. Translated, it gives CASSLVSYEQYF.

The chain employs TRBV6-5 and TRBJ2-7; 7 nucleotides agree with TRBD2. The CDR3 consists of 12 residues. From germline, CDR1 is MNHEY and CDR2 SVGAGI. V lost 8 bases and J lost 6; bases outside the gene matches: 7. CDR3 in DNA: TGTGCCAGCGGCCTGGGGGGGACCGAGCAGTACTTC. This translates into CASGLGGTEQYF.

The chain is built from TRBV6-1 and TRBJ1-5, with D unresolved. CDR1 and CDR2 from the germline V gene are MNHNS and SASEGT. This CDR3 contains 17 residues. Trimming shortened V by 4 bases and J by 0 bases, and 16 bases separated the two germline ends. CDR3 residues: CASSADAQSHSNQPQHF. The CDR3 nucleotides read TGTGCCAGCAGTGCCGACGCACAGAGCCATAGCAATCAGCCCCAGCATTTT.

This rearrangement joins TRBV7-9 to TRBJ2-7; TRBD1 matches at 10 bases. Germline trimming cut 10 bases from V and 4 bases from J; bases unmatched to any gene: 10. The CDR3 length is 14 residues. Looked up from germline, CDR1 is SEHNR and CDR2 is FQNEAQ (reference sequence). CDR3 coding DNA: TGTGCCACCCAGACCGGGACAGGGGATTACGAGCAGTACTTC. It codes for CATQTGTGDYEQYF. Full variable domain (rest looked up from reference TRBV7-9 and TRBJ2-7): DTGVSQNPRHKITKRGQNVTFRCDPISEHNRLYWYRQTLGQGPEFLTYFQNEAQLEKSRLLSDRFSAERPKGSFSTLEIQRTEQGDSAMYLCATQTGTGDYEQYFGPGTRLTVT.

This clone was observed a handful of times. J is TRBJ1-1 and V is TRBV12-5; possibly TRBD1 for D (5 bases). The CDR3 loop spans 13 amino acids. CDR1 is LGHNT, CDR2 FRNRAP, per germline. Trimming shortened V by 6 bases and J by 1 base, and 9 bases separated the two germline ends. CDR3: CASGIQENTEAFF. DNA for the CDR3: TGTGCTAGTGGAATACAGGAGAACACTGAAGCTTTCTTT.